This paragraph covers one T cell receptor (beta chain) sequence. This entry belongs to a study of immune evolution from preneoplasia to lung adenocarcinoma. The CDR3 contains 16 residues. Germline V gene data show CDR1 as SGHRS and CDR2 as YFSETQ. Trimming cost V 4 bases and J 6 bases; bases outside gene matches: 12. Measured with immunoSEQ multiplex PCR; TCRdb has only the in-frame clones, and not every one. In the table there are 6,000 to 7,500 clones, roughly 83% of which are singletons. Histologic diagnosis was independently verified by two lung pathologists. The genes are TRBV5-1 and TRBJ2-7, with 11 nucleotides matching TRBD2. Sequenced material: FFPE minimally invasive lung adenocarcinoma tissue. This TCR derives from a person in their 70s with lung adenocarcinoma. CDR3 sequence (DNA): TGCGCCAGCAGCCCCCAAACTAGCGGGAGTCAGGCCGAGCAGTACTTC. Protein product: CASSPQTSGSQAEQYF.